This TCR beta chain stems from a study of Ad26.COV2.S vaccination and SARS-CoV-2 variants. Study summary: Into the muscle, Ad26.COV2.S was dosed once or twice, 56 days apart.

This clone appeared a single time. Antigen specificity is unknown. Sample treatment: some 19 received Ad26.COV2.S at low or high dose, single or two shots; 5 received placebo; per-sample allocation not given. Sampling happened 63 days after the first vaccine or placebo injection. Ad26.COV2.S expressed prefusion-stabilized spike from the original Wuhan strain. Findings of the study overall: Non-spike TCR breadth was similar in vaccine and placebo recipients. Compared with placebo recipients, vaccine recipients had higher spike-specific TCR breadth.

Using immunoSEQ multiplex PCR, the repertoire was profiled, and TCRdb retains in-frame clones only, with some absent. The table shows some 480,000 clones, with around 85% occurring only once. The clonotype comes from a person between 18 and 59 years old who received the Ad26.COV2.S COVID-19 vaccine or a placebo. The sequences come from peripheral blood, collected in a trial of Ad26.COV2.S vaccine versus placebo.

The CDR3 is CASSLRMGPQHF. The DNA for the CDR3 is TGTGCCAGCAGTTTAAGGATGGGGCCCCAGCATTTT. V gene TRBV12-3 or TRBV12-4 combines with J gene TRBJ1-5; D is unresolved. The CDR3 is 12 residues long. V dropped 2 bases and J dropped 9 bases, with 8 bases sitting between them.